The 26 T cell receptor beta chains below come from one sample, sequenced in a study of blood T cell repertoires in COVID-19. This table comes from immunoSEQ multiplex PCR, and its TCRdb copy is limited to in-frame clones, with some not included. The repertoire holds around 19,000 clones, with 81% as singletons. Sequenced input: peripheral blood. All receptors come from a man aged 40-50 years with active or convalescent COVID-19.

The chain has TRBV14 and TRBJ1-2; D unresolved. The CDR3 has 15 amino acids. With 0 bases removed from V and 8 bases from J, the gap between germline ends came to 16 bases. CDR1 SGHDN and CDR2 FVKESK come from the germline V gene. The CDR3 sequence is CASSQDHSGVRGYTF. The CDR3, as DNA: TGTGCCAGCAGCCAAGACCATTCGGGAGTCCGAGGCTACACCTTC.

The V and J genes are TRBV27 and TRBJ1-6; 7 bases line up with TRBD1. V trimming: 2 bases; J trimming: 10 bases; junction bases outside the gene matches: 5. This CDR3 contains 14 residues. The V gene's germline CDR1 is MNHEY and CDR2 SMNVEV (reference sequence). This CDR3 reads CASSLRGGRSPLHF. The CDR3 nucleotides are TGTGCCAGCAGTTTAAGAGGGGGCCGATCACCCCTCCACTTT.

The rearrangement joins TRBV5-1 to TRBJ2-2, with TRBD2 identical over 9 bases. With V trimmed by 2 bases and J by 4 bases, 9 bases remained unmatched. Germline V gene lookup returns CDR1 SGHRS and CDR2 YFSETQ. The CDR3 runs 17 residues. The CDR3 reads CASSFERGAGLTGELFF. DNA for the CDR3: TGCGCCAGCAGCTTTGAGCGGGGGGCCGGACTCACCGGGGAGCTGTTTTTT.

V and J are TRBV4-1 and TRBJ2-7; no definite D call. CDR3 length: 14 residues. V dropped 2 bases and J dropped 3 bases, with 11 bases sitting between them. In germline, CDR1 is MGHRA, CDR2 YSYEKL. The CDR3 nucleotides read TGCGCCAGCAGCCAAAACTGGGCTAACTACGAGCAGTACTTC. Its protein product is CASSQNWANYEQYF.

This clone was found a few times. The CDR3 DNA sequence: TGTGCCAGCAGTTACGCGGGGGGGCGAGTCTACAATGAGCAGTTCTTC. Translation gives CASSYAGGRVYNEQFF. The chain has TRBV27 and TRBJ2-1, with 9 bases lining up with TRBD2. V was pared by 4 bases and J by 3 bases, with 7 bases of the junction left unmatched. Germline V gene data show CDR1 as MNHEY and CDR2 as SMNVEV (reference sequence). The CDR3 covers 16 residues.

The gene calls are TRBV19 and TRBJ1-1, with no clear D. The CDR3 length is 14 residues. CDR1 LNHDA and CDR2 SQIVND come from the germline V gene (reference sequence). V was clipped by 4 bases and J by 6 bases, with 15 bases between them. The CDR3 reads CASSTTAFLAEAFF. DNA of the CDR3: TGTGCCAGTAGTACCACAGCTTTTCTCGCTGAAGCTTTCTTT.

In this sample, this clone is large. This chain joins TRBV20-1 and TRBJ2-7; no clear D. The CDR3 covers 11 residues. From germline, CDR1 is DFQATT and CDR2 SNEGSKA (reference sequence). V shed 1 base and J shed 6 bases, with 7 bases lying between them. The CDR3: CSARVVCEQYF. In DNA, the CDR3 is TGCAGTGCTAGAGTAGTTTGCGAGCAGTACTTC.

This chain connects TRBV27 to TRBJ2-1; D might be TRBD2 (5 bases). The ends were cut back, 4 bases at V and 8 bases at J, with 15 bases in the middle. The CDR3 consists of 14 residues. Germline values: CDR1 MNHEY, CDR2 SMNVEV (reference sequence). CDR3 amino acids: CASSSDGVWYEQFF. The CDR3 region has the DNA TGTGCCAGCAGTTCGGACGGGGTTTGGTATGAGCAGTTCTTC.

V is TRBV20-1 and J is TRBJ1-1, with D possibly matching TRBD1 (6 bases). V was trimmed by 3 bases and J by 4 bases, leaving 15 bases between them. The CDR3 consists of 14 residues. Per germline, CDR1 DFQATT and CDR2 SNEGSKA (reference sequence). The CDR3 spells CSASSGGYGTEAFF. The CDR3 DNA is TGCAGTGCTAGTAGCGGGGGCTACGGCACTGAAGCTTTCTTT.

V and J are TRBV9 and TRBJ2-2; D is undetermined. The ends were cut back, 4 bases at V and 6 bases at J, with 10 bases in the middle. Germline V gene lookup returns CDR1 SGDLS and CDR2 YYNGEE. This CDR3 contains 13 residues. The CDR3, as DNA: TGTGCCAGCAGCATCTCCCCGGCCGGGGAGCTGTTTTTT. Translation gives CASSISPAGELFF.

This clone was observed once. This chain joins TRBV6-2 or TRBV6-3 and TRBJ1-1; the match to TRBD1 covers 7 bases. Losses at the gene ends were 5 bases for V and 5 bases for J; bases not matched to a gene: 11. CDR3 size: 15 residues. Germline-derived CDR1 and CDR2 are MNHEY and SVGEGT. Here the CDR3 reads CASSPRGVLRTEAFF. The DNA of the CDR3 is TGTGCCAGCAGTCCCAGGGGGGTTCTACGGACTGAAGCTTTCTTT.

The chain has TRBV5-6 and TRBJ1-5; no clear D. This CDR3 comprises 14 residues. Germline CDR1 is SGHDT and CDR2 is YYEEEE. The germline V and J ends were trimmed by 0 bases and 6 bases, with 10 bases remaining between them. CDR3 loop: CASSLGLSSQPQHF. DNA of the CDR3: TGTGCCAGCAGCTTGGGACTCTCTAGTCAGCCCCAGCATTTT.

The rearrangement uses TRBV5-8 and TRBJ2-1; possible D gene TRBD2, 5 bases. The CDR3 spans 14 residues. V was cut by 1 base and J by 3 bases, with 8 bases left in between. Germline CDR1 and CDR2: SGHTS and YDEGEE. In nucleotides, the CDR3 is TGTGCCAGCAGCTTGATGGACTTCTACAATGAGCAGTTCTTC. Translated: CASSLMDFYNEQFF.

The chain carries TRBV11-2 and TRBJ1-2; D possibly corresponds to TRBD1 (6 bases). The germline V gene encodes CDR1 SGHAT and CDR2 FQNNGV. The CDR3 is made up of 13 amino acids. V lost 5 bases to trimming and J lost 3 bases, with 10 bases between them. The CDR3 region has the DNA TGTGCCAGCAGCCCACAGGGCGACTATGGCTACACCTTC. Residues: CASSPQGDYGYTF.

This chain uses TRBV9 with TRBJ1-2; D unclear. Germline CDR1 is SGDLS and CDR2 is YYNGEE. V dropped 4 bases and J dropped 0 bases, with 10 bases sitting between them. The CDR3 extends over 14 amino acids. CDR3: CASSPQAANYGYTF. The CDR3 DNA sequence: TGTGCCAGCAGCCCCCAGGCTGCTAACTATGGCTACACCTTC.

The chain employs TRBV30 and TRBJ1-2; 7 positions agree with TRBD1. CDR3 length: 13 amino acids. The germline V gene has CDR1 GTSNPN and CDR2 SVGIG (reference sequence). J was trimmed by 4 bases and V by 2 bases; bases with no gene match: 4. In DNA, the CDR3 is TGTGCCTGGAGTCAAGGGGGCTTCTATGGCTACACCTTC. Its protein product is CAWSQGGFYGYTF. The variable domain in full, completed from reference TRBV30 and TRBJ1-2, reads SQTIHQWPATLVQPVGSPLSLECTVEGTSNPNLYWYRQAAGRGLQLLFYSVGIGQISSEVPQNLSASRPQDRQFILSSKKLLLSDSGFYLCAWSQGGFYGYTFGSGTRLTVV.

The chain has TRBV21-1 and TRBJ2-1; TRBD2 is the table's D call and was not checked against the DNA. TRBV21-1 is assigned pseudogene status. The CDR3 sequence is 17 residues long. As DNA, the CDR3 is TGTGCCAGCAGCAAAGCTACTAGCGGGGGCCTTGACAATGAGCAGTTCTTC. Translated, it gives CASSKATSGGLDNEQFF.

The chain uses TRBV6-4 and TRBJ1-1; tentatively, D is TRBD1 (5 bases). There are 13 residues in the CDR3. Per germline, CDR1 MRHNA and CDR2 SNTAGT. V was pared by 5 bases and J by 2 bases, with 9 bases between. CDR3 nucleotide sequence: TGTGCCAGCAGTCCAGGGCCTAACACTGAAGCTTTCTTT. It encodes CASSPGPNTEAFF.

The CDR3 protein is CASSDRGDSYEQYF. The CDR3 region has the DNA TGTGCCAGCAGTGACAGGGGTGACTCATACGAGCAGTACTTC. The chain has TRBV6-1 and TRBJ2-7; D is perhaps TRBD1 (6 bases). This CDR3 comprises 14 residues. The V end was cut by 3 bases, the J end by 4 bases, with 13 bases between. Germline CDR1 reads MNHNS; CDR2 reads SASEGT.

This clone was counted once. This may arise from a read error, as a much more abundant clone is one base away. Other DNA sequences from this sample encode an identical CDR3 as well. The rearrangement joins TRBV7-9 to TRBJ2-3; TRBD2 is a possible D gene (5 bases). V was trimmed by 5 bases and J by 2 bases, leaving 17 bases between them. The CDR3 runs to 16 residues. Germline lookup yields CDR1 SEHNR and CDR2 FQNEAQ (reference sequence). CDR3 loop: CASSSGRQTDTDTQYF. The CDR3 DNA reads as TGTGCCAGCAGCAGCGGCAGACAAACTGACACAGATACGCAGTATTTT.

CDR3 sequence reads: CASSRGAANTGELFF. Here the CDR3 DNA reads TGCGCCAGCAGCCGGGGGGCGGCGAACACCGGGGAGCTGTTTTTT. The chain joins TRBV5-1 to TRBJ2-2; weak D call: TRBD2 (7 bases). The CDR3 has 15 residues. CDR1 SGHRS and CDR2 YFSETQ come from the germline V gene. Trimming removed 4 bases at V and 0 bases at J, with 10 bases between.

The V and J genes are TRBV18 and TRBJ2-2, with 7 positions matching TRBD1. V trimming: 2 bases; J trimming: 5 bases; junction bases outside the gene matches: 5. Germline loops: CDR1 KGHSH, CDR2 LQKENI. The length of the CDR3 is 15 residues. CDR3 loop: CASSPRDRVTGELFF. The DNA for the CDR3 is TGTGCCAGCTCACCAAGAGACAGGGTTACCGGGGAGCTGTTTTTT.

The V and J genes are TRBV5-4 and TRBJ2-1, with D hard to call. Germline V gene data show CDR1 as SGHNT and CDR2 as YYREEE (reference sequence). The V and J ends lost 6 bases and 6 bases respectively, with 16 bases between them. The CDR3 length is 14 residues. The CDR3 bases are TGTGCCAGCACCCAGACCGTAGCCACCAATGAGCAGTTCTTC. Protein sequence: CASTQTVATNEQFF.

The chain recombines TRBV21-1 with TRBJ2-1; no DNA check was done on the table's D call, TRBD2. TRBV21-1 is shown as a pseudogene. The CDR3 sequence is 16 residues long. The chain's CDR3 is CASSKALAGGRNEQFF. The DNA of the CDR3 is TGTGCCAGCAGCAAAGCGCTAGCGGGGGGGCGCAATGAGCAGTTCTTC.

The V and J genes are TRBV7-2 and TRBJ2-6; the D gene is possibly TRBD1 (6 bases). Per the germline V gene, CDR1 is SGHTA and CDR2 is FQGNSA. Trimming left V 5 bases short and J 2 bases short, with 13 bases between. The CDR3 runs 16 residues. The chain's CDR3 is CASSPAYRAGANVLTF. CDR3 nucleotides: TGTGCCAGCAGCCCGGCCTACAGGGCTGGGGCCAACGTCCTGACTTTC.

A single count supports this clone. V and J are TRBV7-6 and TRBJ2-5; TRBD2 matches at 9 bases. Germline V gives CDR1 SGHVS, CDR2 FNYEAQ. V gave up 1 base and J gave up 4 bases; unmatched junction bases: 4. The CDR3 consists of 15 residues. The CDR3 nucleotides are TGTGCCAGCAGCTTAGGGATAGCGGGGGCAGAGACCCAGTACTTC. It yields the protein CASSLGIAGAETQYF.